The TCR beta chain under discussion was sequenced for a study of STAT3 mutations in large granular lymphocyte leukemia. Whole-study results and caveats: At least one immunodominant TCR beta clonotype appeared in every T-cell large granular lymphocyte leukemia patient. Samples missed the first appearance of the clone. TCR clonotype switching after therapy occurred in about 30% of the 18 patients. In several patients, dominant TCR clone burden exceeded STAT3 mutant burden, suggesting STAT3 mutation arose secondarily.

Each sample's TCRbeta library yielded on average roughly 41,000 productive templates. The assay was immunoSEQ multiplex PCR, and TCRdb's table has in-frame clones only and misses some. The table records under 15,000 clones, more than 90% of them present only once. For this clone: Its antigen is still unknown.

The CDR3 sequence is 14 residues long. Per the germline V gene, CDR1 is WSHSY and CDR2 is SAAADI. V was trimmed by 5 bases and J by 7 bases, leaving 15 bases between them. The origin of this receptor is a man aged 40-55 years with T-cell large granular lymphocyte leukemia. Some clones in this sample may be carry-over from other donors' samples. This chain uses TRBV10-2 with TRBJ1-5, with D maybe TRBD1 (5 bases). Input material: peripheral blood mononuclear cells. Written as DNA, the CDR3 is TGCGCCAGCAGTTATAGCCAGGGAGGGCAGCCCCAGCATTTT. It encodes CASSYSQGGQPQHF.